The entry that follows covers one T cell receptor (beta chain) sequence. Its antigen is not identified. The sample originates from a study of cytomegalovirus exposure and HLA in healthy donors. Study-wide findings and caveats: Later analysis indicated greater clonal expansion among HLA-associated TCR beta chains than among equally common other chains.

Both 60 Vbeta primers and 13 Jbeta primers went into the PCR. Sequencing used immunoSEQ multiplex PCR; TCRdb keeps in-frame clones, though not all of them. The sample table sets out 80,000 to 100,000 clones. CDR3 length: 17 amino acids. Germline loops: CDR1 SGHAT, CDR2 FQNNGV. Losses at the gene ends were 5 bases for V and 1 base for J; bases not matched to a gene: 5. The chain couples TRBV11-2 to TRBJ2-5, with 15 bases fitting TRBD2. The sequenced material came from PBMCs. This clonotype was sampled from a man aged 50 to 60 in good health and CMV-seronegative. The CDR3: CASSPGTSGGFQETQYF. CDR3 coding DNA: TGTGCCAGCAGCCCCGGGACTAGCGGGGGGTTCCAAGAGACCCAGTACTTC.